This TCR beta chain derives from a study of cytomegalovirus exposure and HLA in healthy donors. The CDR3 is 12 amino acids. In germline, CDR1 is KGHSH, CDR2 LQKENI. The V end was cut by 6 bases, the J end by 8 bases, with 13 bases between. About this clone itself: Antigen: not known.

The PCR contained 60 Vbeta and 13 Jbeta primers. Libraries were prepared by immunoSEQ multiplex PCR; TCRdb keeps only in-frame clonotypes and omits some of them. Found here are about 130,000 clones; the top ten clones hold 1.7%. Study-wide points: Some V segments (TRBV6-2 and TRBV6-3 among them) were excluded as indistinguishable. Trimming of TCR beta V- and J-genes showed a link, identified in a later analysis, to a missense DCLRE1C variant. Earlier results showed most TCR beta V segments being productive about 87% or about 30% of the time.

The receptor's source is a man younger than 35 in good health and CMV-seronegative. Sequencing was carried out using PBMCs. J is TRBJ1-1 and V is TRBV18, with a weak D call TRBD1 (6 bases). DNA of the CDR3: TGTGCCAGCTCTACGGACAGCCTAGAAGCTTTCTTT. Translation gives CASSTDSLEAFF.